One sample yielded the 19 T cell receptor beta chains listed below, sequenced in a study of T cells in Graves' hyperthyroidism and ophthalmopathy. From RNA transcripts, TCR beta CDR3 regions were amplified. A first-round RT-PCR of the TCR CDR3 used the HTBI primer set. TCRdb ran MiXCR on the multiplex PCR reads and lists one entry per CDR3 protein. The sample has approximately 590,000 distinct CDR3 sequences, 15% to 19% seen once. Sequences were obtained from blood. These TCRs come from a woman under 40 with Graves' hyperthyroidism.

The V call is TRBV9, the J call TRBJ2-2, with no clear D. V lost 0 bases to trimming and J lost 0 bases, with 9 bases between them. The CDR3 extends over 16 amino acids. Looked up from germline, CDR1 is SGDLS and CDR2 is YYNGEE. The CDR3 protein is CASSVVWRPNTGELFF. The CDR3 coding sequence is TGTGCCAGCAGCGTAGTGTGGCGGCCGAACACCGGGGAGCTGTTTTTT.

This clonotype was recorded many times. V usage is TRBV7-2 and J usage is TRBJ2-1, with TRBD1 matching over 7 bases. CDR3 length equals 13 residues. The V segment lost 7 bases and the J segment 5 bases; nucleotides outside the gene matches: 5. The germline V gene encodes CDR1 SGHTA and CDR2 FQGNSA. This CDR3 is CASTMTGNNEQFF. The CDR3 DNA follows: TGTGCCAGCACGATGACAGGGAACAATGAGCAGTTCTTC.

The V call is TRBV5-4, the J call TRBJ2-2, with 11 bases lining up with TRBD2. V dropped 0 bases and J dropped 6; count of bases not matched to a gene: 4. This CDR3 contains 16 residues. The germline V gene encodes CDR1 SGHNT and CDR2 YYREEE (reference sequence). The CDR3 sequence: CASSLGLAGPSGELFF. Written as DNA, the CDR3 is TGTGCCAGCAGCTTGGGACTAGCGGGACCCTCCGGGGAGCTGTTTTTT.

There are many counts of this clonotype. The chain recombines TRBV20-1 with TRBJ2-5; D gene uncertain. Germline loops: CDR1 DFQATT, CDR2 SNEGSKA (reference sequence). The CDR3 covers 11 residues. V dropped 0 bases and J dropped 4 bases, with 3 bases sitting between them. The CDR3 region has the DNA TGCAGTGCTAGAGATCGAGAGACCCAGTACTTC. Translating it yields CSARDRETQYF.

This clonotype was counted at least ten times. CDR3 coding DNA: TGTGCCAGCAGCTTAGCCCGGGACAGGGATCATGGCTACACCTTC. This codes for CASSLARDRDHGYTF. The V call is TRBV13, the J call TRBJ1-2; 9 nucleotides align to TRBD1. The CDR3 totals 15 residues. The germline V gene encodes CDR1 PRHDT and CDR2 FYEKMQ (reference sequence). The V and J ends lost 1 base and 6 bases, in that order; junction bases with no gene match: 6.

In this sample, this clonotype turned up many times. The chain joins TRBV7-9 to TRBJ2-7; tentatively, D is TRBD2 (8 bases). Germline V gives CDR1 SEHNR, CDR2 FQNEAQ (reference sequence). V was cut by 8 bases and J by 2 bases, with 19 bases left in between. This CDR3 contains 15 residues. The CDR3 reads CASGRGTAGAYEQYF. DNA of the CDR3: TGTGCCAGCGGCCGGGGGACAGCGGGAGCCTACGAGCAGTACTTC. The full variable domain, completed using reference TRBV7-9 and TRBJ2-7, is DTGVSQNPRHKITKRGQNVTFRCDPISEHNRLYWYRQTLGQGPEFLTYFQNEAQLEKSRLLSDRFSAERPKGSFSTLEIQRTEQGDSAMYLCASGRGTAGAYEQYFGPGTRLTVT.

This clonotype was counted ten times or more. The chain employs TRBV24-1 and TRBJ2-2; D may correspond to TRBD1 or TRBD2 (5 bases each). V gave up 7 bases and J gave up 0 bases, with 17 bases separating them. Germline lookup yields CDR1 KGHDR and CDR2 SFDVKD. CDR3 length equals 17 residues. CDR3 protein: CATSNSRDGANTGELFF. Here the CDR3 DNA reads TGTGCCACCAGCAACAGCCGGGACGGAGCGAACACCGGGGAGCTGTTTTTT.

This clonotype showed up just a few times. V usage is TRBV11-2 and J usage is TRBJ2-3; D is possibly TRBD2 (5 bases). V was pared by 4 bases and J by 4 bases, with 9 bases between. The CDR3 has 13 amino acids. Germline V gives CDR1 SGHAT, CDR2 FQNNGV. The CDR3 DNA reads TGTGCCAGCAGCTCCGGGGATTCAGATACGCAGTATTTT. Protein product: CASSSGDSDTQYF.

This clonotype was seen many times. The genes are TRBV28 and TRBJ2-7; TRBD2 matches 10 bases. J gave up 6 bases and V 9 bases, and 5 bases lay outside the gene matches. The CDR3 has 12 amino acids. Per the germline V gene, CDR1 is MDHEN and CDR2 is SYDVKM. This CDR3 reads CASLAGEREQYF. The CDR3 DNA sequence: TGTGCCAGTCTAGCGGGAGAACGCGAGCAGTACTTC.

The gene calls are TRBV7-9 and TRBJ1-2; D uncertain. The germline V and J ends were trimmed by 4 bases and 4 bases, with 19 bases remaining between them. Per germline, CDR1 SEHNR and CDR2 FQNEAQ (reference sequence). The CDR3 extends over 16 amino acids. The CDR3 nucleotides read TGTGCCAGCAGCTACCCGTGGCATCATTCGCCCTATGGCTACACCTTC. As protein: CASSYPWHHSPYGYTF. The whole variable domain, remainder taken from reference TRBV7-9 and TRBJ1-2, is DTGVSQNPRHKITKRGQNVTFRCDPISEHNRLYWYRQTLGQGPEFLTYFQNEAQLEKSRLLSDRFSAERPKGSFSTLEIQRTEQGDSAMYLCASSYPWHHSPYGYTFGSGTRLTVV.

This clonotype was recorded at least ten times. V and J are TRBV6-5 and TRBJ1-4; 10 bases match TRBD1. V dropped 2 bases and J dropped 8; count of bases not matched to a gene: 8. Germline V lookup: CDR1 MNHEY, CDR2 SVGAGI. This CDR3 comprises 16 residues. The DNA for the CDR3 is TGTGCCAGCAGTTACCGCAGGACAGGGGGAAGAGAAAAACTGTTTTTT. Translated, it gives CASSYRRTGGREKLFF.

The chain has TRBV2 and TRBJ1-2, with D unresolved. The CDR3 covers 13 residues. Germline V gene sequence: CDR1 SNHLY, CDR2 FYNNEI. Between the trimmed V and J ends, which lost 6 bases and 7 bases, there was a span of 15 bases. The CDR3 loop is CASSLSKLFGYTF. As DNA, the CDR3 is TGTGCCAGCAGCCTCTCGAAGCTTTTTGGCTACACCTTC.

This clonotype was counted many times. The V gene is TRBV18, the J gene TRBJ2-3; D is undetermined. V lost 3 bases and J 4 bases, leaving 5 bases between the germline ends. CDR1 is KGHSH, CDR2 LQKENI, per germline. The CDR3 length is 12 residues. The CDR3 region is CASSPQSDTQYF. The CDR3 DNA reads TGTGCCAGCTCACCCCAATCAGATACGCAGTATTTT.

In this sample, this clonotype turned up many times. The CDR3 here is CSVRVGQGGYNEQFF. Written as DNA, the CDR3 is TGCAGCGTTCGGGTCGGGCAGGGTGGTTACAATGAGCAGTTCTTC. The V call is TRBV29-1, the J call TRBJ2-1, with a possible D match to TRBD1 (5 bases). Between the trimmed V and J ends, which lost 5 bases and 4 bases, there was a span of 18 bases. Germline assignment: CDR1 SQVTM and CDR2 ANQGSEA. The CDR3 spans 15 residues.

This clonotype was recorded at least ten times. The chain's CDR3 is CASSLGQESNQPQHF. CDR3 bases: TGTGCCAGCAGTTTAGGACAGGAGTCCAATCAGCCCCAGCATTTT. The rearrangement links TRBV28 to TRBJ1-5; 7 nucleotides align to TRBD1. Unmatched junction bases numbered 4, after V lost 2 bases and J lost 3 bases. CDR3 length equals 15 residues. CDR1 and CDR2 (germline): MDHEN, SYDVKM.

This clonotype was counted at least ten times. V usage is TRBV2 and J usage is TRBJ2-4; 10 bases are a match to TRBD2. CDR1 is SNHLY, CDR2 FYNNEI, per germline. The CDR3 consists of 16 residues. Losses at the gene ends were 7 bases for V and 4 bases for J; bases not matched to a gene: 10. CDR3 in amino acids: CASTSRAGGPKNIQYF. The CDR3 region has the DNA TGTGCCAGCACCTCAAGAGCGGGAGGGCCGAAAAACATTCAGTACTTC.

This clonotype was counted ten times or more. This chain uses TRBV18 with TRBJ2-5; tentatively, D is TRBD1 (5 bases). The CDR3 runs to 15 residues. V was pared by 2 bases and J by 5 bases, with 15 bases between. Germline CDR1 KGHSH, CDR2 LQKENI. The CDR3 reads CASSPFVARVETQYF. The CDR3 DNA sequence: TGTGCCAGCTCACCATTCGTTGCCAGGGTGGAGACCCAGTACTTC.

The V gene is TRBV20-1, the J gene TRBJ1-2, with a possible D match to TRBD1 (5 bases). Germline assignment: CDR1 DFQATT and CDR2 SNEGSKA (reference sequence). The CDR3 spans 10 residues. V was trimmed by 3 bases and J by 8 bases, leaving 7 bases between them. CDR3 DNA: TGCAGTGCTAGTGGGGGAGGCTACACCTTC. It specifies CSASGGGYTF.

This clonotype was recorded a few times. The chain links TRBV6-1 to TRBJ2-1, with TRBD2 matching over 7 bases. The CDR3 spans 16 residues. CDR1 and CDR2 from the germline V gene are MNHNS and SASEGT. Trimming cost V 5 bases and J 2 bases; bases outside gene matches: 9. CDR3 sequence: CASSTSEPTTYNEQFF. The CDR3 DNA reads TGTGCCAGCAGTACTAGCGAGCCTACTACCTACAATGAGCAGTTCTTC.